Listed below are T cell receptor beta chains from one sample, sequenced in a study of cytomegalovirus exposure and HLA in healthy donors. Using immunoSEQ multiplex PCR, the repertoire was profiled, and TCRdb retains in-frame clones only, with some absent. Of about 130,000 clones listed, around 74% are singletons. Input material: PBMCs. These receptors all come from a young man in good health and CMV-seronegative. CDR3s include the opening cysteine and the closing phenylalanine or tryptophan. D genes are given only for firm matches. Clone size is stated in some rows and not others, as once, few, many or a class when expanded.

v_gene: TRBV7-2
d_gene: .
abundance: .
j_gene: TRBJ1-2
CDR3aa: CASSPQGDYGYTF
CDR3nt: TGTGCCAGCAGCCCTCAGGGCGACTATGGCTACACCTTC

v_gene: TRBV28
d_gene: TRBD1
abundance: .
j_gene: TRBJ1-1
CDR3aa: CASSSWTGLHTEAFF
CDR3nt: TGTGCCAGCAGTTCCTGGACAGGGCTCCACACTGAAGCTTTCTTT

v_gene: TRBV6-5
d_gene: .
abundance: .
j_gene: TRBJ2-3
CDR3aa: CASRGEVGTDTQYF
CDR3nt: TGTGCCAGCAGAGGGGAGGTAGGGACAGATACGCAGTATTTT

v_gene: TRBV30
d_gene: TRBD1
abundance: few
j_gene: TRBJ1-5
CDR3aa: CAWSRGQGPEPQHF
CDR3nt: TGTGCCTGGAGTCGCGGACAGGGCCCGGAGCCCCAGCATTTT

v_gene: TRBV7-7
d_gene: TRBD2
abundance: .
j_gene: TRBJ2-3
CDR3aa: CASSLVAGGTDTQYF
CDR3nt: TGTGCTAGCAGCTTAGTAGCGGGGGGCACAGATACGCAGTATTTT

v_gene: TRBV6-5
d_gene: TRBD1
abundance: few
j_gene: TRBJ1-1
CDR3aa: CASSAPDRVTTEAFF
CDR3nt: TGTGCCAGCAGTGCGCCGGACAGGGTCACGACTGAAGCTTTCTTT

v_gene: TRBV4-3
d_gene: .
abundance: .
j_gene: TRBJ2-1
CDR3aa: CASSPRGAGSYNEQFF
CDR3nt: TGCGCCAGCAGCCCCAGGGGCGCTGGCTCCTACAATGAGCAGTTCTTC

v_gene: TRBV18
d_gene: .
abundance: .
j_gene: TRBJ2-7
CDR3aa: CASSPGHEGQYF
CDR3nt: TGTGCCAGCTCCCCCGGGCACGAGGGGCAGTACTTC

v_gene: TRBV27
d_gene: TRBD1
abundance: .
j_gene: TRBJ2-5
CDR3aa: CASSLGQGAQETQYF
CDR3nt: TGTGCCAGCAGTTTAGGACAGGGGGCTCAAGAGACCCAGTACTTC

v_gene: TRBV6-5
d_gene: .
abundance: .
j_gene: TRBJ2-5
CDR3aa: CASSYLSGYQETQYF
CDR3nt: TGTGCCAGCAGTTATTTATCGGGGTACCAAGAGACCCAGTACTTC

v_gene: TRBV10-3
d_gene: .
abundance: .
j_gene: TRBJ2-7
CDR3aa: CATLDTQGSSYEQYF
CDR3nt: TGTGCCACCTTGGACACACAGGGATCATCCTACGAGCAGTACTTC

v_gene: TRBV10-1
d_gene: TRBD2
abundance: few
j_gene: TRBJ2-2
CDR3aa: CASRETGGRTGELFF
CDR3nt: TGCGCCAGCAGGGAAACGGGGGGAAGGACCGGGGAGCTGTTTTTT

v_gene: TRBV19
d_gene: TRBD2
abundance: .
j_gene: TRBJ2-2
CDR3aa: CASSPVAGAPGELFF
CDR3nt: TGTGCCAGTAGTCCGGTGGCGGGAGCTCCCGGGGAGCTGTTTTTT

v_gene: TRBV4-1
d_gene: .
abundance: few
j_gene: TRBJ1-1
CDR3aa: CASSLSPRLQTQNTEAFF
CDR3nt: TGCGCCAGCAGCCTCTCCCCTCGGCTACAGACACAGAACACTGAAGCTTTCTTT

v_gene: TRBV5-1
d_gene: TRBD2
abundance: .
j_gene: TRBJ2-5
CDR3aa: CASSGAGGTPETQYF
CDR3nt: TGCGCCAGCAGCGGAGCGGGGGGGACTCCCGAGACCCAGTACTTC

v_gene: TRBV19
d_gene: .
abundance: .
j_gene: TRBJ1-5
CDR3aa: CASSISPVHQPQHF
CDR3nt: TGTGCCAGTAGTATCAGTCCAGTCCATCAGCCCCAGCATTTT

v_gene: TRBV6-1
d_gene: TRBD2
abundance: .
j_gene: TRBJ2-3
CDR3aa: CASSAGGPTDTQYF
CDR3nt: TGTGCCAGCAGTGCGGGGGGGCCCACAGATACGCAGTATTTT

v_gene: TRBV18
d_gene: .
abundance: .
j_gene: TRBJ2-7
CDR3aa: CASSPSSYSREQYF
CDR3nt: TGTGCCAGCTCACCATCTAGCTATAGCCGCGAGCAGTACTTC

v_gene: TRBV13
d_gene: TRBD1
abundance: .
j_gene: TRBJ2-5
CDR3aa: CASSRGQGGETQYF
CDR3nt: TGTGCCAGCAGTCGAGGACAGGGGGGCGAGACCCAGTACTTC

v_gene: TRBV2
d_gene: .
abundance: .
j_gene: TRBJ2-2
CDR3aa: CASRPSTANTGELFF
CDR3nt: TGTGCCAGCAGACCGTCGACAGCGAACACCGGGGAGCTGTTTTTT

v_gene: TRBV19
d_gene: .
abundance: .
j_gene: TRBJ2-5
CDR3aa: CASSMGALQETQYF
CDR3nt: TGTGCCAGTAGTATGGGGGCACTACAAGAGACCCAGTACTTC

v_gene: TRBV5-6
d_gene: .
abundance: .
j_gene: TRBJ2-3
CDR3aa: CASSRGDTQYF
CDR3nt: TGTGCCAGCAGCCGGGGGGATACGCAGTATTTT

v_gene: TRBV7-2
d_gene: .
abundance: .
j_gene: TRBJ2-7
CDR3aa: CASSQDRQAAYEQYF
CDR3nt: TGTGCCAGCAGCCAGGACCGACAGGCTGCCTACGAGCAGTACTTC

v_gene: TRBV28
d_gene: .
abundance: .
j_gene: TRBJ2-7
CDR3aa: CASSSRTGSSYEQYF
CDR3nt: TGTGCCAGCAGCTCGAGGACGGGGAGCTCCTACGAGCAGTACTTC

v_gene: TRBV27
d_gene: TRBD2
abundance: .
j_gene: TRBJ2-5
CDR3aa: CASSFDSFGGGPPETQYF
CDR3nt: TGTGCCAGCAGTTTCGATTCCTTCGGGGGAGGGCCCCCAGAGACCCAGTACTTC

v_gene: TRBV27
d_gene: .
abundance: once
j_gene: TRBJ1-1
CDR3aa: CASSVGNRARRAEAFF
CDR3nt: TGTGCCAGCAGCGTTGGGAACAGGGCTAGAAGAGCTGAAGCTTTCTTT

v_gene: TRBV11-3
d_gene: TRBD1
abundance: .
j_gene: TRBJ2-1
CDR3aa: CASSLDSGTGGIKGNEQFF
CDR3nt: TGTGCCAGCAGCTTAGATTCTGGGACAGGGGGGATTAAGGGCAATGAGCAGTTCTTC

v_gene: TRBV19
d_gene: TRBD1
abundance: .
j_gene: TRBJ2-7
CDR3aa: CASSPVPGTVSYEQYF
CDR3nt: TGTGCCAGTAGCCCAGTCCCGGGGACAGTCTCCTACGAGCAGTACTTC

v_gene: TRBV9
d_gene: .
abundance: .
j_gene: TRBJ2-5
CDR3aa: CASSQSSQETQYF
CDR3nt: TGTGCCAGCAGCCAGTCCAGCCAAGAGACCCAGTACTTC

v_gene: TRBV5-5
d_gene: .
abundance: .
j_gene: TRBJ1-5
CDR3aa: CASSFDGSNQPQHF
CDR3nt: TGTGCCAGCAGCTTTGACGGGAGCAATCAGCCCCAGCATTTT

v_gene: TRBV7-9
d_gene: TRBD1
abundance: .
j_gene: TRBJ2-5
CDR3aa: CASSPGQGVNRTQYF
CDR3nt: TGTGCCAGCAGCCCGGGACAGGGGGTGAATCGGACCCAGTACTTC

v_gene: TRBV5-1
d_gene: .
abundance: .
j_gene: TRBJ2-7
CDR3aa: CASSAQGPPYEQYF
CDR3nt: TGCGCCAGCAGCGCACAGGGACCACCATACGAGCAGTACTTC

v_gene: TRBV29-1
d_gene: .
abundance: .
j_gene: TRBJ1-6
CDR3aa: CGCREFNNSPLHF
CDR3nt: TGCGGATGTAGGGAGTTTAATAATTCACCCCTCCACTTT

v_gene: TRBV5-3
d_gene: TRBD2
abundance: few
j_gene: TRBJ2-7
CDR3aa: CARSLGGGRAYEQYF
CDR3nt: TGTGCCAGAAGCTTGGGGGGCGGGAGGGCCTACGAGCAGTACTTC

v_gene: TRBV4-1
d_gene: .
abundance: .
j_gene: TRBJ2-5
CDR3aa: CASSQRNRETQYF
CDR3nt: TGCGCCAGCAGCCAAAGAAACCGGGAGACCCAGTACTTC

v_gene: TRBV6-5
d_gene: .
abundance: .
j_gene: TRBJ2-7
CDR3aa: CASNYSISGLPYEQYF
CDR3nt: TGTGCCAGCAATTACTCGATATCCGGACTACCTTACGAGCAGTACTTC

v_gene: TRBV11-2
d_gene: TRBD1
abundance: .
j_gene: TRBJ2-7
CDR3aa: CASSPTGTGSSYEQYF
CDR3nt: TGTGCCAGCAGCCCGACCGGGACAGGGAGCTCCTACGAGCAGTACTTC

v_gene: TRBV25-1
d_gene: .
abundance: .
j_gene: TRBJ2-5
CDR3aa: CASMGRGGTPQETQYF
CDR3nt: TGTGCCAGCATGGGAAGGGGGGGGACTCCCCAAGAGACCCAGTACTTC

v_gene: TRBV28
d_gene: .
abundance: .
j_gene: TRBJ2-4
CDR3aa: CASSGRPSTDIQYF
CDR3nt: TGTGCCAGCAGTGGTCGCCCGAGTACGGACATTCAGTACTTC

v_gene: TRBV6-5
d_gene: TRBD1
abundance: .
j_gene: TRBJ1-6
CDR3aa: CASSPQGVIILALHF
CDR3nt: TGTGCCAGCAGTCCCCAGGGGGTTATAATATTGGCCCTCCACTTT

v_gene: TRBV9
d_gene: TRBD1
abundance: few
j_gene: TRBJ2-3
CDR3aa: CASSVDRGIGTDTQYF
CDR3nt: TGTGCCAGCAGCGTAGACAGGGGGATCGGCACAGATACGCAGTATTTT

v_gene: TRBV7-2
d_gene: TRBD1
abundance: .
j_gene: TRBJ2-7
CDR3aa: CASSLRQGAYEQYF
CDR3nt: TGTGCCAGCAGCTTAAGACAGGGCGCCTACGAGCAGTACTTC

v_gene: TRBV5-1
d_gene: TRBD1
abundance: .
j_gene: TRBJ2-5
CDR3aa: CASSFGDLTGGAETQYF
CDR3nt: TGCGCCAGCAGCTTCGGGGACCTAACAGGGGGCGCCGAGACCCAGTACTTC

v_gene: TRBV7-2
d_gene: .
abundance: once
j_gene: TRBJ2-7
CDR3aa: CASSYSGSFSYEQYF
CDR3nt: TGTGCCAGCAGCTATTCGGGATCTTTCTCCTACGAGCAGTACTTC

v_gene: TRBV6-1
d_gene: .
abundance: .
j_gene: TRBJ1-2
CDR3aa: CASSEPLLRGRNYGYTF
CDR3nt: TGTGCCAGCAGTGAACCCCTTTTGAGGGGGAGAAACTATGGCTACACCTTC

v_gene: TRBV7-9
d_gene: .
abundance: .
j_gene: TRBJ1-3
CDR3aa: CASSFTGGNTIYF
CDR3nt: TGTGCCAGCAGCTTCACAGGGGGAAACACCATATATTTT

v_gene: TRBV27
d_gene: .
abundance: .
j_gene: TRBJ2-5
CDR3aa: CASSLGLNQETQYF
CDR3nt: TGTGCCAGCAGTTTAGGGCTTAATCAAGAGACCCAGTACTTC

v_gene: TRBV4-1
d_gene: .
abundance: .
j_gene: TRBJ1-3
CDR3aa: CASSQESPQAYSGNTIYF
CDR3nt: TGCGCCAGCAGCCAAGAATCACCCCAGGCTTACTCTGGAAACACCATATATTTT

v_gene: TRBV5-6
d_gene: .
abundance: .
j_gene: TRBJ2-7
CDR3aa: CASSLWTTYEQYF
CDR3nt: TGTGCCAGCAGCTTGTGGACTACCTACGAGCAGTACTTC

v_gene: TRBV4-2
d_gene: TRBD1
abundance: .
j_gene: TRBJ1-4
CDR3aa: CASSHPGQPQVWLFF
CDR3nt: TGTGCCAGCAGCCATCCGGGACAGCCCCAGGTGTGGCTGTTTTTT